The present entry profiles one T cell receptor (beta chain) with its context. Patients of the Seattle cohort, enrolled during active infection, were followed longitudinally. The data were obtained in a study of blood T cell repertoires in COVID-19. The overall study: Some COVID-19 samples were acute and others convalescent; all came from the United States, Italy and Spain. T cells, B-cell-depleted T cells, or PBMCs provided the cDNA or gDNA that served as material.

The V gene lost 4 bases and the J gene lost 5 bases, with 18 bases spanning the gap. CDR3 size: 15 residues. From germline, CDR1 is MNHNY and CDR2 SVGAGI (reference sequence). Per the authors' pipeline: Quantification of nucleated cells was approximated via reference gene primer amplification. Libraries were prepared by immunoSEQ multiplex PCR; TCRdb keeps only in-frame clonotypes and omits some of them. Clone size and V and J calls were adopted from that table, with D and trimming inferred from the DNA. The sample records 250,000 to 350,000 clones, 65% to 85% being singletons. The material sequenced was peripheral blood. The chain is built from TRBV6-6 and TRBJ2-7, with D perhaps TRBD2 (5 bases). The receptor was derived from a human donor with COVID-19, enrolled during active disease. The donor label of this sample is uncertain. The CDR3: CASSSIGTERDEQYF. For the CDR3, the DNA is TGTGCCAGCAGTTCTATCGGTACAGAGAGGGACGAGCAGTACTTC.